The sample holds a few counts of the clone carrying this TCR beta chain. This sample was included in a study of blood T cells in healthy people across ages. Alongside a J-beta primer mix, a sample-barcoded 5' primer served in a second PCR lasting roughly 7 to 12 cycles. Template switching added a 12-random-nucleotide identifier to every cDNA molecule. All samples gave at least 3 million CDR3-containing paired-end reads. Each CDR3 protein gets one entry after TCRdb re-called the 5' RACE reads with MiXCR. The sample gives about 680,000 distinct CDR3 sequences, more than 40% of which show up once; about 32% is in the top ten. The people who gave samples were healthy Caucasians from Russia, aged 6 to 90. CDR3 length equals 15 residues. CDR1 LGHNA and CDR2 YSLEER come from the germline V gene. The V end was cut by 0 bases, the J end by 7 bases, with 12 bases between.

The chain combines TRBV4-3 with TRBJ1-4; a weak D match, TRBD1 (6 bases). This TCR derives from a woman aged 55 to 70 in good health. The material sequenced was blood. The CDR3 loop is CASSQEDRGGEKLFF. The CDR3, as DNA: TGCGCCAGCAGCCAAGAGGACAGAGGCGGTGAAAAACTGTTTTTT.